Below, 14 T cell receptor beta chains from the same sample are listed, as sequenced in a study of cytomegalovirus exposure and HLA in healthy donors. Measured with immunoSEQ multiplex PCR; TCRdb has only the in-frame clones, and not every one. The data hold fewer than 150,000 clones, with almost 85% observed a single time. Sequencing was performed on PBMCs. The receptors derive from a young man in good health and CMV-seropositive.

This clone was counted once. CDR3 coding DNA: TGCGCCAGCAGCTTGGGCGACAGGGCCGAGCAGTACTTC. Encoded protein: CASSLGDRAEQYF. V and J are TRBV5-1 and TRBJ2-7; 7 nucleotides match TRBD1. The V segment lost 0 bases and the J segment 6 bases; nucleotides outside the gene matches: 3. CDR3 length: 13 amino acids. The germline gives CDR1 SGHRS, CDR2 YFSETQ.

CDR3 loop: CASSPYRADTQYF. CDR3 nucleotide sequence: TGTGCCAGCAGTCCCTACAGGGCCGATACGCAGTATTTT. The genes are TRBV27 and TRBJ2-3; perhaps TRBD1 as D (6 bases). V dropped 5 bases and J dropped 6 bases, with 12 bases sitting between them. The CDR3 has 13 amino acids. From germline, CDR1 is MNHEY and CDR2 SMNVEV (reference sequence).

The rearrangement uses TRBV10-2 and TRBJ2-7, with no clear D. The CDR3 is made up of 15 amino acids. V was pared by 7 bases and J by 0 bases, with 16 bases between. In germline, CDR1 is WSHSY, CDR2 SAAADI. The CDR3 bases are TGCGCCAGCAACCCAAGGAGTCTAAGCTCCTACGAGCAGTACTTC. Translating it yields CASNPRSLSSYEQYF.

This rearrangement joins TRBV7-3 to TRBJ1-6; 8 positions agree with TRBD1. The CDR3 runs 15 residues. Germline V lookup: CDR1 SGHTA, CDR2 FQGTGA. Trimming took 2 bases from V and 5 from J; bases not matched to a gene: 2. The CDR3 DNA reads TGTGCCAGCAGCTTACGGGGACAGGATAATTCACCCCTCCACTTT. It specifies CASSLRGQDNSPLHF.

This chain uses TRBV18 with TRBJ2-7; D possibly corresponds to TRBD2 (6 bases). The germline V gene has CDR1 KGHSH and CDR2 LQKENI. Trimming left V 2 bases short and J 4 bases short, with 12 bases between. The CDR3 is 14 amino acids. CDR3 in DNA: TGTGCCAGCTCACCAGGCCGGGGGACTTACGAGCAGTACTTC. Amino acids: CASSPGRGTYEQYF.

The CDR3 nucleotides read TGTGCCAGCAGCTTAGGGGGACAGGGGAGCGATGAGCAGTTCTTC. Residues: CASSLGGQGSDEQFF. J is TRBJ2-1 and V is TRBV11-3; 10 bases line up with TRBD1. In germline, CDR1 is SGHNT, CDR2 YENEEA. The J segment lost 8 bases and the V segment lost 1 base, leaving 5 bases of the junction unmatched. The CDR3 loop spans 15 amino acids.

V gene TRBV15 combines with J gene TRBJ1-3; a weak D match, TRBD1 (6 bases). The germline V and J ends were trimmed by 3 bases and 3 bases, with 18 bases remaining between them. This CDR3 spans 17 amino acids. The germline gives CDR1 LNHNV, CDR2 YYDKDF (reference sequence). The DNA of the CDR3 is TGTGCCACCAGCAGTTTTCCTGCGACAGGCGATGGAAACACCATATATTTT. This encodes CATSSFPATGDGNTIYF.

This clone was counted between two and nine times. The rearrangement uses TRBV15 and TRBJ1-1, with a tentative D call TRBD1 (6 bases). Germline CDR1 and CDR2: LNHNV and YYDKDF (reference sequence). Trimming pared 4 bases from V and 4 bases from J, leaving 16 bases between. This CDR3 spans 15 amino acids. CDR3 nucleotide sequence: TGTGCCACCAGCACCCAGACAGGCCCTAGCACTGAAGCTTTCTTT. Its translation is CATSTQTGPSTEAFF.

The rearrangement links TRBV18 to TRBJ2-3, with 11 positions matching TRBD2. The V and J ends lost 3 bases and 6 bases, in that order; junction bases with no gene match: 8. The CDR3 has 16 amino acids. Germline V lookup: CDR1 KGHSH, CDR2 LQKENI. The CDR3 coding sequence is TGTGCCAGCTCACCGCAACTAGCGGGAGCTGGGGATACGCAGTATTTT. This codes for CASSPQLAGAGDTQYF. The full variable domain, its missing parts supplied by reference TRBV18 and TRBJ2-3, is NAGVMQNPRHLVRRRGQEARLRCSPMKGHSHVYWYRQLPEEGLKFMVYLQKENIIDESGMPKERFSAEFPKEGPSILRIQQVVRGDSAAYFCASSPQLAGAGDTQYFGPGTRLTVL.

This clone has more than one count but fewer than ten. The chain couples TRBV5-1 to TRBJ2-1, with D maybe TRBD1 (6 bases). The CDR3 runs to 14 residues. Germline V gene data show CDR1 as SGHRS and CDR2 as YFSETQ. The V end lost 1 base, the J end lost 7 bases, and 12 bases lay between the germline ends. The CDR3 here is CASSLPIGGNEQFF. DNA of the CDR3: TGCGCCAGCAGCTTGCCTATAGGGGGTAATGAGCAGTTCTTC.

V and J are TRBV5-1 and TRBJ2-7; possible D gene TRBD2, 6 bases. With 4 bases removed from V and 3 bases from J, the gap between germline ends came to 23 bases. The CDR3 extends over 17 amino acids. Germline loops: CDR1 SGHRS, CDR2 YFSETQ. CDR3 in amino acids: CASSAGTLSGRIYEQYF. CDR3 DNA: TGCGCCAGCAGCGCAGGGACCCTGAGCGGGCGGATCTACGAGCAGTACTTC.

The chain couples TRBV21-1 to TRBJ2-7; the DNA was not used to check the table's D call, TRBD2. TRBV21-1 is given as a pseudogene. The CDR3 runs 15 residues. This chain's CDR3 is CASSKGGVLHYEQYF. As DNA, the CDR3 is TGTGCCAGCAGCAAAGGGGGGGTTCTCCACTACGAGCAGTACTTC.

This chain's CDR3 is CASNGEGGSEQFF. CDR3 sequence (DNA): TGTGCCAGCAACGGAGAGGGGGGGAGTGAGCAGTTCTTC. The J gene is TRBJ2-1, the V gene TRBV2; TRBD2 is a possible D gene (7 bases). The CDR3 totals 13 residues. V was trimmed by 7 bases and J by 9 bases, leaving 16 bases between them. Germline V gene data show CDR1 as SNHLY and CDR2 as FYNNEI.

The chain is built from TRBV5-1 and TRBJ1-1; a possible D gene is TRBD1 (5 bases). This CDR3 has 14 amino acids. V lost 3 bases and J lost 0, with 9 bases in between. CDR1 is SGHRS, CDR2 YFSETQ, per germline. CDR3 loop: CASSSRGMNTEAFF. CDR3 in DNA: TGCGCCAGCAGCTCTAGGGGTATGAACACTGAAGCTTTCTTT.